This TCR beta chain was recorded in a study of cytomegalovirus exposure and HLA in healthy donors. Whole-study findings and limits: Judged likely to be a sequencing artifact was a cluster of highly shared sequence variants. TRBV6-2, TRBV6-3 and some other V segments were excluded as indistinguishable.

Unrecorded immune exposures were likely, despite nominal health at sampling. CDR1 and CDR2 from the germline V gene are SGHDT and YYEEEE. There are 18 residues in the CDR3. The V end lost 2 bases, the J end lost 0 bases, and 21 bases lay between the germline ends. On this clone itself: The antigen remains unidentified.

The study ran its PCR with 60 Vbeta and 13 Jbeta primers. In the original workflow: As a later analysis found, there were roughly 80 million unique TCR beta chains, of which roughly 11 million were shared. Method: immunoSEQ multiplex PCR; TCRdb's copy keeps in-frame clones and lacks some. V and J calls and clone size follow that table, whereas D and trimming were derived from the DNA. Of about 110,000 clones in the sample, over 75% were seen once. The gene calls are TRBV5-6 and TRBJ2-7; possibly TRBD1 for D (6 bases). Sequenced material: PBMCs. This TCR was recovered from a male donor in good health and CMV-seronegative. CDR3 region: CASSFWRSQADSSYEQYF. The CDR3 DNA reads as TGTGCCAGCAGCTTCTGGCGTAGTCAGGCGGACAGCTCCTACGAGCAGTACTTC.